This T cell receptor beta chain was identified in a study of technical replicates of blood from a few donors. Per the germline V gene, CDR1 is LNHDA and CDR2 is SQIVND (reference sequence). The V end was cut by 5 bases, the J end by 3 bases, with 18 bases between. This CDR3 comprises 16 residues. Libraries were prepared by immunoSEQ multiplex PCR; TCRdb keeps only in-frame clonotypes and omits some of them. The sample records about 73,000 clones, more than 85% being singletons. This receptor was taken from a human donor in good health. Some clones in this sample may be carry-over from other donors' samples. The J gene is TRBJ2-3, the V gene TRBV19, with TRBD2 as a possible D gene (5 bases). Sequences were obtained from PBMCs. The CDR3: CASSHPGGSDTDTQYF. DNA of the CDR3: TGTGCCAGTAGTCACCCAGGAGGTAGTGATACAGATACGCAGTATTTT.